This record concerns one T cell receptor (beta chain) sequence. Its antigen is not identified. These data belong to a study of cytomegalovirus exposure and HLA in healthy donors. Study-wide points: The productive fraction for most TCR beta V segments was about 90% or about 30% in an earlier analysis. Across HLA loci, a later analysis found differing TCR association rates, with DRB1 most and HLA-C fewest. Rare TCR sequences predominated, though certain public TCRs were found in many donors.

Trimming cost V 0 bases and J 0 bases; bases outside gene matches: 5. The CDR3 totals 17 residues. The germline gives CDR1 MGHRA, CDR2 YSYEKL. It was with 60 Vbeta and 13 Jbeta primers that the PCR ran. The table came from immunoSEQ multiplex PCR; TCRdb's copy has only in-frame clones and leaves some out. The sample has 120,000 or so clones, around four fifths seen once. This chain connects TRBV4-1 to TRBJ2-7, with 10 positions matching TRBD2. Sequenced: PBMCs. The source is a man younger than 35 in good health and CMV-seropositive. Here the CDR3 reads CASSQEWLAGASYEQYF. The CDR3 DNA reads TGCGCCAGCAGCCAAGAATGGCTAGCGGGGGCCTCCTACGAGCAGTACTTC.